A selection of T cell receptor beta chains follows, all from one sample in a study of shared clonotypes between healthy human individuals. Assay used: immunoSEQ multiplex PCR; TCRdb lists only in-frame clones, some missing. The sample includes 850,000 to 1,200,000 clones, about 75% of them seen just once. The sequenced sample was memory CD4+ T cells sorted from blood. These receptors were collected from a young man in good health. The conserved cysteine and the conserved F or W are not part of the CDR3 here. D genes are given only for firm matches.

. TRBV13 ASSYGQQKTSLTGELF
TRBD1 TRBV7-2 ASSTRTGYEQY
. TRBV4-3 ASSQDMGTGETQY
. TRBV27 ASSLFGLSNQPQH
. TRBV18 ASSPRQDRNSPLH
. TRBV4-3 ASSQTGHKNIQY
. TRBV27 ASSLSGEGNQPQH
. TRBV9 ASKRASGNTIY
. TRBV5-1 ASSLIQAPYNEQF
TRBD2 TRBV30 AWRLAGYTGELF
. TRBV11-2 ASTPRLTNTGELF
. TRBV30 AWSVGDTQY
TRBD1 TRBV11-2 ASSFRPGQGFYEQY
. TRBV6-1 ASRDSVETQY
. TRBV4-1 ASSQAGGEINQPQH
TRBD1 TRBV11-2 ASSRNDRGQETQY
. TRBV7-2 ASSLAQGAKNIQY
. TRBV7-8 ASSLRMRMKGYEQY
TRBD1 TRBV7-2 ASSADRGPLH
TRBD1 TRBV6-1 ASSAGQITDTQY
. TRBV4-2 ASSPQRMGAETQY
. TRBV6-5 ASTRGTKTNYGYT
. TRBV5-4 ASSLSTANEKLF
. TRBV2 ASSEEGLNQPQH
TRBD1 TRBV6-6 ASSDHRGGDGYT
TRBD1 TRBV25-1 ASSVTGQGVNEQF
. TRBV7-9 ASSLDRNTIY
TRBD1 TRBV30 AWTRDRGEAF
TRBD1 TRBV4-2 ASSQSWTGGMDTIY
. TRBV30 AWSVQSNQPQH
. TRBV5-8 ATEPSGYNEQF
TRBD1 TRBV10-2 ASAGTVNSPLH
. TRBV6-4 ASSPDNGALDTQY
. TRBV5-1 ASSRDPGNQPQH
TRBD2 TRBV7-2 ASSLARSLAGREQF
TRBD2 TRBV19 ASSLRLAETQY
. TRBV5-4 ASSPGTEGGEQF
TRBD2 TRBV5-4 ASSLTSGRTDTQY
. TRBV6-5 ASIQNLAQNNEQF
. TRBV7-2 ASSRPTDIGSGNTIY
. TRBV6-6 ASSYLRDTNNEQF
. TRBV11-2 ASSSGPGLEEQF
. TRBV28 ASSLKRNGNQPQH
. TRBV5-1 ASTSQRWGTSTEAF
. TRBV30 AWSVPGGNTIY
. TRBV2 ASSESNGARGELF
TRBD1 TRBV2 ASSQDRRNTEAF
. TRBV6-1 ASSPGRGSYQPQH
. TRBV5-8 ASNLPGPLTEAF